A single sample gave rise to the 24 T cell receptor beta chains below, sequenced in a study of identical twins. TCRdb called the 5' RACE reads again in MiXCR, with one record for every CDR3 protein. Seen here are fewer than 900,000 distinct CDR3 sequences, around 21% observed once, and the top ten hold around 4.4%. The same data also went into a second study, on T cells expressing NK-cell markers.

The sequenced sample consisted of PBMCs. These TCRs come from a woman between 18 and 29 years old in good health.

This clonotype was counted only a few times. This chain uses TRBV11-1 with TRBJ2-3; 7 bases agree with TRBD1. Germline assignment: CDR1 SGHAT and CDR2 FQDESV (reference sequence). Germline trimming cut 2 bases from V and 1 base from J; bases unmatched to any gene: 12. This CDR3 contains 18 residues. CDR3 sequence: CASSLFPPGQLGTDTQYF. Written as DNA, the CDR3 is TGTGCCAGCAGCTTATTTCCCCCGGGACAGCTTGGCACAGATACGCAGTATTTT.

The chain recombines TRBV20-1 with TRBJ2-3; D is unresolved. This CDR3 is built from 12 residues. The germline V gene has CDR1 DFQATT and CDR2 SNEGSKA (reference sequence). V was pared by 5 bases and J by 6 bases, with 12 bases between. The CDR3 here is CSAEDQDDTQYF. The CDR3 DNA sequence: TGCAGTGCTGAGGATCAGGACGATACGCAGTATTTT.

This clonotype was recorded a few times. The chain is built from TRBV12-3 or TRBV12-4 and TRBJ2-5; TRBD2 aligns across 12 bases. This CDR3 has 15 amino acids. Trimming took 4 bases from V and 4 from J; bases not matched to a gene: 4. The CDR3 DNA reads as TGTGCCAGCAGTTCGACTAGCGGGGGAGGAGAGACCCAGTACTTC. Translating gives CASSSTSGGGETQYF.

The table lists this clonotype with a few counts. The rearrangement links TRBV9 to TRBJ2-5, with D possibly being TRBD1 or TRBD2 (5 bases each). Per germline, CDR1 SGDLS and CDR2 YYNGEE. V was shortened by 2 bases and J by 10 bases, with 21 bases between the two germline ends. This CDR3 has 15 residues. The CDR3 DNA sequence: TGTGCCAGCAGCGTTGATCCGGGACCAAGCTCGATCCAGTACTTC. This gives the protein CASSVDPGPSSIQYF.

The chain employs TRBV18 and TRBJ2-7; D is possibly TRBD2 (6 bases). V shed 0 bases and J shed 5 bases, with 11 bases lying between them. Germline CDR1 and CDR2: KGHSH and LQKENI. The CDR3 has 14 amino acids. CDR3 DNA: TGTGCCAGCTCACCACCCTCCGTAGCGGACGAGCAGTACTTC. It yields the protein CASSPPSVADEQYF.

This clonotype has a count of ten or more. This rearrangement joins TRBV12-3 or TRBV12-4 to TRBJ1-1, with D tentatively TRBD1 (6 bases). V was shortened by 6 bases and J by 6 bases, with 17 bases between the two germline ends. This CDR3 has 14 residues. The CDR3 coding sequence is TGTGCCAGCAGATCCGGGACATTTGCGGCTGAAGCTTTCTTT. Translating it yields CASRSGTFAAEAFF.

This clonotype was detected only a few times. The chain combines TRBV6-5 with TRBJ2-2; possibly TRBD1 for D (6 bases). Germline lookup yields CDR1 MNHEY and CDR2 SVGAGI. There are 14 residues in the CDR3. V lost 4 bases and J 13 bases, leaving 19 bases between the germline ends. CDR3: CASSWTNRQVALFF. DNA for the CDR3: TGTGCCAGCAGTTGGACAAACCGACAGGTCGCGCTGTTTTTT.

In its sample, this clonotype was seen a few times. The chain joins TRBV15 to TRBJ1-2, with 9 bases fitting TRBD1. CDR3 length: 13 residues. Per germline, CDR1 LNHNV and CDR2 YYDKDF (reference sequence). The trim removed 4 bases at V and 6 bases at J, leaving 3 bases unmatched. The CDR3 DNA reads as TGTGCCACCAGCACACGACAGGGGGATGGCTACACCTTC. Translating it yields CATSTRQGDGYTF.

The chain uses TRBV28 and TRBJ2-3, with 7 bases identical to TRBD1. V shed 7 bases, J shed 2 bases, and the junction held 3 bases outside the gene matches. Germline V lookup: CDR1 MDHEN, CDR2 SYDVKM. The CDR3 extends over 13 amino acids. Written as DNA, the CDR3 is TGTGCCAGCAAACAGGGGTTCACAGATACGCAGTATTTT. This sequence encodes CASKQGFTDTQYF.

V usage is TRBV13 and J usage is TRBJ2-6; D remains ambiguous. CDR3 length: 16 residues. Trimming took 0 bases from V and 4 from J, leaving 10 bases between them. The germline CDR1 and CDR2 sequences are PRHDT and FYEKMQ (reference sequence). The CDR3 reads CASSLGLPFGANVLTF. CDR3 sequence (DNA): TGTGCCAGCAGCTTAGGCTTGCCCTTCGGGGCCAACGTCCTGACTTTC.

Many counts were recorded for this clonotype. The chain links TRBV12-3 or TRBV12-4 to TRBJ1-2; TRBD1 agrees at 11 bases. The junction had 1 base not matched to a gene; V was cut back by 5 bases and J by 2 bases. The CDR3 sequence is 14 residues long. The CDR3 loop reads CASSRDRGNYGYTF. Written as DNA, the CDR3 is TGTGCCAGCAGTCGGGACAGGGGGAACTATGGCTACACCTTC.

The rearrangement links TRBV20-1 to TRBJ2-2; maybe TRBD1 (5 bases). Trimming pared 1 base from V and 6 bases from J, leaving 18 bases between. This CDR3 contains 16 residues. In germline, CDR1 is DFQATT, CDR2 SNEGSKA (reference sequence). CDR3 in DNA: TGCAGTGCTAGAGGTCCGCGGCAGGGATATGCCGGGGAGCTGTTTTTT. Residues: CSARGPRQGYAGELFF.

The CDR3 loop is CASSLGPIYNEQFF. The CDR3 DNA is TGTGCCAGCAGCTTGGGGCCAATCTACAATGAGCAGTTCTTC. The chain employs TRBV5-8 and TRBJ2-1; D is unclear. Trimming pared 0 bases from V and 3 bases from J, leaving 7 bases between. This CDR3 spans 14 amino acids. CDR1 SGHTS and CDR2 YDEGEE come from the germline V gene.

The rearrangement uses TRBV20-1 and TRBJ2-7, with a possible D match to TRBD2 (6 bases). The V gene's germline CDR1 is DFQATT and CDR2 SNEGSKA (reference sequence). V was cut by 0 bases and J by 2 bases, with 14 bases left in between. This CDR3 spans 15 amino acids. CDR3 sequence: CSARDVIADAYEQYF. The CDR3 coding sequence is TGCAGTGCTAGAGACGTTATAGCGGACGCCTACGAGCAGTACTTC.

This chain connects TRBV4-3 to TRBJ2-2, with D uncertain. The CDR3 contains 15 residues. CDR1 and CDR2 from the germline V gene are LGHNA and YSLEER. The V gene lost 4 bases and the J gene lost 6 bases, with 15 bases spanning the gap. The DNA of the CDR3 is TGCGCCAGCAGCCGTCGCGAGAGTTCCGCCGGGGAGCTGTTTTTT. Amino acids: CASSRRESSAGELFF.

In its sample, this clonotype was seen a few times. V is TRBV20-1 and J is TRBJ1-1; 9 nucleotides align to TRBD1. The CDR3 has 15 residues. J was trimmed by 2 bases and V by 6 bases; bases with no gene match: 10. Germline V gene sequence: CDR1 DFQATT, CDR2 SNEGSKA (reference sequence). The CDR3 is CSARGGTGSNTEAFF. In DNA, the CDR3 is TGCAGTGCCCGCGGGGGGACAGGGTCAAACACTGAAGCTTTCTTT.

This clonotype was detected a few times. The CDR3 DNA is TGTGCCAGCAGCTTTAGTAGCGGGGGGGCAGATACGCAGTATTTT. This translates into CASSFSSGGADTQYF. The J gene is TRBJ2-3, the V gene TRBV7-2; 11 positions agree with TRBD2. The ends lost 3 bases at V and 4 bases at J; junction bases unmatched: 3. The CDR3 has 15 amino acids. CDR1 SGHTA and CDR2 FQGNSA come from the germline V gene.

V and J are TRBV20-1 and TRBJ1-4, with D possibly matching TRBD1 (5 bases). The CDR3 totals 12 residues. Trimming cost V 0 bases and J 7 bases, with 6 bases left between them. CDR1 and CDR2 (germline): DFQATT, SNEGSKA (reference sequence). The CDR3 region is CSARDQGEKLFF. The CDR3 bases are TGCAGTGCTAGAGATCAGGGTGAAAAACTGTTTTTT.

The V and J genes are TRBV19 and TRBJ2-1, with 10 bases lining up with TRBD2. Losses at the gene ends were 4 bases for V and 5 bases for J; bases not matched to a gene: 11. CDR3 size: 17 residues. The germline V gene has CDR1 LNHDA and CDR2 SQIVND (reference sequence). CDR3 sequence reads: CASSTLYPSGGNNEQFF. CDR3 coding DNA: TGTGCCAGTAGTACCCTCTACCCTAGCGGGGGAAACAATGAGCAGTTCTTC.

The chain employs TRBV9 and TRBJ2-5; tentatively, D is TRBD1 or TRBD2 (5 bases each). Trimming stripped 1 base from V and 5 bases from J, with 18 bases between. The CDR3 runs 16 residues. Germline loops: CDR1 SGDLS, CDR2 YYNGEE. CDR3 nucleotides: TGTGCCAGCAGCGTAAATCGGGACGGCGATTTCGAGACCCAGTACTTC. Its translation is CASSVNRDGDFETQYF.

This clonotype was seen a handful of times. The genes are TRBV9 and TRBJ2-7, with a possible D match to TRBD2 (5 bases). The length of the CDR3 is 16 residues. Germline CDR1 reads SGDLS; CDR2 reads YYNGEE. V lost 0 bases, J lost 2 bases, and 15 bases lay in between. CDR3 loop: CASSVGTAETPYEQYF. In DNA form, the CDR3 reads TGTGCCAGCAGCGTAGGAACAGCGGAGACCCCCTACGAGCAGTACTTC. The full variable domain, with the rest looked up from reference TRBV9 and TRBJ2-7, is DSGVTQTPKHLITATGQRVTLRCSPRSGDLSVYWYQQSLDQGLQFLIQYYNGEERAKGNILERFSAQQFPDLHSELNLSSLELGDSALYFCASSVGTAETPYEQYFGPGTRLTVT.

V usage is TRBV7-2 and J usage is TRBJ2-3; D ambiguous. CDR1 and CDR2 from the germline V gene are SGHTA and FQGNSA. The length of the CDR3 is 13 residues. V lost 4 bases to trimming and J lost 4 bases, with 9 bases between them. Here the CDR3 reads CASSSRPADTQYF. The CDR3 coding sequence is TGTGCCAGCAGCTCTCGGCCCGCAGATACGCAGTATTTT.

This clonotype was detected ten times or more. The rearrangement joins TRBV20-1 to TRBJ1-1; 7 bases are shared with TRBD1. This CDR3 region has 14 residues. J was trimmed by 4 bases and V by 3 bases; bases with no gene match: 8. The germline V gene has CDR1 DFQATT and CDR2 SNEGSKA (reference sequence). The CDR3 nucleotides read TGCAGTGCTAGTTACCCAGGGGGGATCACTGAAGCTTTCTTT. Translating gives CSASYPGGITEAFF.

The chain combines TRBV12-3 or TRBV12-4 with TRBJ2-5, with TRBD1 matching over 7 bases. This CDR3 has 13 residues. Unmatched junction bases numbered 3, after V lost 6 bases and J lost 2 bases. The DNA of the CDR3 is TGTGCCAGCAGAACGACAGGGCAAGAGACCCAGTACTTC. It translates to CASRTTGQETQYF.